Only a few counts were recorded for the clone carrying this T cell receptor beta chain. The antigen is unknown. The data originate from a study of post-analysis software for immune sequencing data. On the study more broadly: As for disease course, relapsing-remitting, secondary progressive and progressive-relapsing multiple sclerosis were all included. Findings of the study overall: Controls had significantly higher normalized Chao1 diversity than multiple sclerosis patients. F-measure co-clustering was strong for batch-matched samples. About five TRBV segments appeared more often in patients than in controls, and TRBV5-6, TRBV5-1 and TRBV20-1 were among these.

Researchers reported that TCR beta cDNA libraries carried unique molecular identifiers. Some 500,000 cDNA molecules were recovered from an input of roughly 0.85 to 10 million T cells. MiXCR was run by TCRdb on the PCR reads, yielding one entry per CDR3 protein. In the table there are more than 450,000 distinct CDR3 sequences, around a third of which are singletons. Germline-derived CDR1 and CDR2 are DFQATT and SNEGSKA (reference sequence). The CDR3 is 11 amino acids. Trimming cost V 6 bases and J 7 bases, with 12 bases left between them. Source material: blood. The TCR comes from a girl aged 2-17 years with multiple sclerosis. V and J are TRBV20-1 and TRBJ1-2; maybe TRBD1 (5 bases). The CDR3 region is CSALIGTGYTF. The DNA for the CDR3 is TGCAGTGCCCTAATAGGGACTGGCTACACCTTC.